The next 28 T cell receptor beta chains were all read from a single sample in a study of T cells in Graves' hyperthyroidism and ophthalmopathy. Amplification of TCR beta CDR3 regions used RNA as the template. A first-round RT-PCR of the TCR CDR3 used the HTBI primer set. TCRdb analysed the multiplex PCR reads with MiXCR anew, one entry per CDR3 protein. There are about 460,000 distinct CDR3 sequences in the sample; 20% to 25% occur only once, and about 53% lies in the top ten. Sequenced sample: blood. The receptors here all came from a woman in her seventies with Graves' ophthalmopathy.

This clonotype was seen only a few times. The rearrangement joins TRBV5-1 to TRBJ1-2, with no clear D. The CDR3 consists of 11 residues. Germline CDR1 reads SGHRS; CDR2 reads YFSETQ. The V end lost 0 bases, the J end lost 7 bases, and 4 bases lay between the germline ends. The CDR3 region is CASSLDGGYTF. For the CDR3, the DNA is TGCGCCAGCAGCTTGGACGGTGGCTACACCTTC.

The chain recombines TRBV5-1 with TRBJ1-1; no definite D call. Germline loops: CDR1 SGHRS, CDR2 YFSETQ. The ends were cut back, 7 bases at V and 1 base at J, with 11 bases in the middle. The CDR3 is 13 residues long. CDR3 sequence reads: CASLPNPNTEAFF. CDR3 DNA: TGCGCCAGCCTTCCCAACCCGAACACTGAAGCTTTCTTT.

In this sample, this clonotype turned up a few times. The chain uses TRBV7-9 and TRBJ2-5; 7 bases map to TRBD2. The ends lost 7 bases at V and 3 bases at J; junction bases unmatched: 11. From germline, CDR1 is SEHNR and CDR2 FQNEAQ (reference sequence). CDR3 length: 15 residues. CDR3 sequence (DNA): TGTGCCAGCACCCACCCGGCGGCGGGGGAAGAGACCCAGTACTTC. Protein: CASTHPAAGEETQYF.

V and J are TRBV20-1 and TRBJ2-1; TRBD2 matches 9 bases. This CDR3 contains 14 residues. Unmatched junction bases numbered 3, after V lost 6 bases and J lost 0 bases. From germline, CDR1 is DFQATT and CDR2 SNEGSKA (reference sequence). CDR3 bases: TGCAGTGCACCACTAGCGGGCTCCTACAATGAGCAGTTCTTC. Its translation is CSAPLAGSYNEQFF.

This clonotype has only a few counts. The rearrangement uses TRBV28 and TRBJ2-4, with a tentative D call TRBD1 (6 bases). V lost 3 bases to trimming and J lost 6 bases, with 12 bases between them. This CDR3 spans 14 amino acids. Looked up from germline, CDR1 is MDHEN and CDR2 is SYDVKM. This chain's CDR3 is CASSFGGAGNIQYF. The CDR3, as DNA: TGTGCCAGCAGTTTTGGGGGCGCCGGAAACATTCAGTACTTC.

Notes on this clonotype: A read error may explain this, as a much larger clone is one base away. The J gene is TRBJ2-5, the V gene TRBV3-1, with TRBD2 identical over 13 bases. The germline V gene has CDR1 LGHDT and CDR2 YNNKEL (reference sequence). The CDR3 spans 16 residues. The chain's CDR3 is CASSQLLAGGAEAQYF. The CDR3 coding sequence is TGTGCCAGCAGCCAGTTACTAGCGGGAGGGGCAGAGGCCCAGTACTTC.

This clonotype appeared many times. The chain joins TRBV11-2 to TRBJ1-1; D uncertain. CDR1 and CDR2 from the germline V gene are SGHAT and FQNNGV. The CDR3 covers 13 residues. The V end was cut by 5 bases, the J end by 6 bases, with 13 bases between. The CDR3 DNA is TGTGCCAGCAGCCCTGGGAAGGACGCTGAAGCTTTCTTT. It yields the protein CASSPGKDAEAFF.

This clonotype was counted only a few times. V is TRBV15 and J is TRBJ2-4, with 9 bases identical to TRBD1. This CDR3 spans 15 amino acids. Unmatched junction bases numbered 6, after V lost 1 base and J lost 8 bases. Germline assignment: CDR1 LNHNV and CDR2 YYDKDF (reference sequence). The CDR3 protein is CATSRGGTGSYIQYF. The CDR3 nucleotides are TGTGCCACCAGCAGAGGGGGGACAGGGTCGTACATTCAGTACTTC.

The genes are TRBV30 and TRBJ1-4; tentatively, D is TRBD1 (6 bases). This CDR3 region has 16 residues. Germline CDR1 is GTSNPN and CDR2 is SVGIG (reference sequence). Trimming stripped 1 base from V and 8 bases from J, with 20 bases between. CDR3 sequence: CAWSETGFGFEEKLFF. The CDR3 bases are TGTGCCTGGAGTGAAACAGGGTTCGGGTTTGAGGAAAAACTGTTTTTT.

Points on this clonotype: The junction departs from the called germline gene at one end, perhaps through a read error. The chain joins TRBV19 to TRBJ1-1; tentative D call: TRBD1 (5 bases). Germline CDR1 is LNHDA and CDR2 is SQIVND (reference sequence). The CDR3 is 14 amino acids. The CDR3 region is CASNIRGVGTEAFF. In DNA, the CDR3 is TGTGCCAGTAATATACGGGGGGTTGGGACTGAAGCTTTCTTT.

This clonotype has a handful of counts. The rearrangement joins TRBV3-1 to TRBJ1-2; 8 positions match TRBD1. V lost 3 bases, J lost 0 bases, and 6 bases stayed unmatched. From germline, CDR1 is LGHDT and CDR2 YNNKEL (reference sequence). The CDR3 length is 16 residues. The CDR3 sequence is CASSHRGTGTNYGYTF. CDR3 coding DNA: TGTGCCAGCAGCCATCGAGGGACAGGTACTAACTATGGCTACACCTTC. Using reference TRBV3-1 and TRBJ1-2 for the parts outside the CDR3, the full variable domain is DTAVSQTPKYLVTQMGNDKSIKCEQNLGHDTMYWYKQDSKKFLKIMFSYNNKELIINETVPNRFSPKSPDKAHLNLHINSLELGDSAVYFCASSHRGTGTNYGYTFGSGTRLTVV.

This clonotype has at least ten counts. J is TRBJ2-1 and V is TRBV28; TRBD2 agrees at 8 bases. Germline-derived CDR1 and CDR2 are MDHEN and SYDVKM. The CDR3 spans 16 residues. Unmatched junction bases numbered 15, after V lost 4 bases and J lost 10 bases. The CDR3 loop reads CASSSLYGGRTLEQFF. The CDR3 DNA is TGTGCCAGCAGTTCCCTGTACGGCGGGAGGACCTTGGAGCAGTTCTTC.

Worth noting for this clonotype: This may arise from a read error, as a much more abundant clone is one base away. This chain connects TRBV5-1 to TRBJ2-2, with 8 bases matching TRBD1. The CDR3 length is 16 residues. Germline V lookup: CDR1 SGHRS, CDR2 YFSETQ. CDR3 loop: CASSSRTGRNTGEPFF. CDR3 DNA sequence: TGCGCCAGCAGTTCGCGGACAGGGAGGAACACCGGGGAGCCGTTTTTT. Variable domain in full (rest from reference TRBV5-1 and TRBJ2-2): KAGVTQTPRYLIKTRGQQVTLSCSPISGHRSVSWYQQTPGQGLQFLFEYFSETQRNKGNFPGRFSGRQFSNSRSEMNVSTLELGDSALYLCASSSRTGRNTGEPFFGEGSRLTVL.

The chain links TRBV28 to TRBJ2-7, with a tentative D call TRBD1 (5 bases). CDR1 is MDHEN and CDR2 is SYDVKM in the germline V gene. V lost 2 bases, J lost 2 bases, and 13 bases lay in between. The CDR3 is 15 residues long. The DNA of the CDR3 is TGTGCCAGCAGTTTACAACAGGAATACACCTACGAGCAGTACTTC. Its protein is CASSLQQEYTYEQYF.

The rearrangement uses TRBV29-1 and TRBJ1-1; no firm D call. V lost 7 bases, J lost 6 bases, and 18 bases lay in between. Germline assignment: CDR1 SQVTM and CDR2 ANQGSEA. The CDR3 covers 13 residues. The CDR3 DNA follows: TGCAGCGGATGGGCCAGGCCGGGCGCTGAAGCTTTCTTT. Amino acid sequence: CSGWARPGAEAFF.

This clonotype was seen only a few times. The V call is TRBV20-1, the J call TRBJ1-1, with 9 bases aligning to TRBD1. CDR1 DFQATT and CDR2 SNEGSKA come from the germline V gene (reference sequence). This CDR3 has 15 residues. V lost 3 bases to trimming and J lost 3 bases; unmatched junction nucleotides: 8. This CDR3 is CSARKQGARDTEAFF. The CDR3, as DNA: TGCAGTGCTAGGAAACAGGGGGCGCGGGACACTGAAGCTTTCTTT.

This clonotype was seen more than once but under ten times. This sequence joins TRBV6-5 and TRBJ2-7; D is ambiguous. Looked up from germline, CDR1 is MNHEY and CDR2 is SVGAGI. Trimming left V 2 bases short and J 5 bases short, with 4 bases between. The length of the CDR3 is 11 residues. In nucleotides, the CDR3 is TGTGCCAGCAGTTACCGGGACGAGCAGTACTTC. Encoded protein: CASSYRDEQYF.

This clonotype was recorded a few times. The chain uses TRBV6-5 and TRBJ1-3; D perhaps matches TRBD1 (5 bases). CDR1 MNHEY and CDR2 SVGAGI come from the germline V gene. Trimming took 0 bases from V and 0 from J, leaving 12 bases between them. This CDR3 is 17 amino acids long. The CDR3 DNA reads as TGTGCCAGCAGTTACTCGACGGGGGGAATCTCTGGAAACACCATATATTTT. Protein product: CASSYSTGGISGNTIYF.

The rearrangement uses TRBV20-1 and TRBJ1-6; D ambiguous. CDR3 length: 15 residues. From germline, CDR1 is DFQATT and CDR2 SNEGSKA (reference sequence). Trimming took 3 bases from V and 0 from J, leaving 9 bases between them. The chain's CDR3 is CSARRPSSYNSPLHF. CDR3 in DNA: TGCAGTGCTAGGCGGCCTAGCTCCTATAATTCACCCCTCCACTTT.

This clonotype was recorded a few times. J is TRBJ1-2 and V is TRBV30; D unclear. V gave up 0 bases and J gave up 7 bases, with 12 bases separating them. This CDR3 has 13 residues. Germline lookup yields CDR1 GTSNPN and CDR2 SVGIG (reference sequence). The CDR3 DNA follows: TGTGCCTGGAGTGTAGACCGGGGTATTGGCTACACCTTC. Protein: CAWSVDRGIGYTF.

This clonotype has more than one count but fewer than ten. The gene calls are TRBV11-2 and TRBJ2-5; 8 bases fit TRBD2. Trimming cost V 1 base and J 5 bases; bases outside gene matches: 9. This CDR3 comprises 16 residues. CDR1 and CDR2 (germline): SGHAT, FQNNGV. CDR3 region: CASSLGYGRAGETQYF. In DNA, the CDR3 is TGTGCCAGCAGCTTAGGATACGGGAGGGCCGGGGAGACCCAGTACTTC.

The chain recombines TRBV2 with TRBJ1-1; a possible D gene is TRBD1 (6 bases). The V end was cut by 8 bases, the J end by 0 bases, with 13 bases between. The CDR3 has 14 amino acids. Germline V gene lookup returns CDR1 SNHLY and CDR2 FYNNEI. The CDR3 DNA follows: TGTGCCAGCCAAACCGGGACATTGAACACTGAAGCTTTCTTT. It codes for CASQTGTLNTEAFF.

The chain joins TRBV4-1 to TRBJ2-2, with 8 positions matching TRBD1. The CDR3 spans 16 residues. V lost 2 bases, J lost 7 bases, and 9 bases stayed unmatched. The germline CDR1 and CDR2 sequences are MGHRA and YSYEKL. CDR3 region: CASSQTQGARGGELFF. In nucleotides, the CDR3 is TGCGCCAGCAGCCAAACGCAGGGGGCTAGGGGCGGGGAGCTGTTTTTT.

The V and J genes are TRBV5-1 and TRBJ2-3; a possible D gene is TRBD1 (7 bases). Germline V gene lookup returns CDR1 SGHRS and CDR2 YFSETQ. The V end lost 3 bases, the J end lost 3 bases, and 14 bases lay between the germline ends. The CDR3 sequence is 15 residues long. The CDR3 DNA is TGCGCCAGCAGCTCAACAGGGGACTGGACAGATACGCAGTATTTT. Translated, it gives CASSSTGDWTDTQYF. Based on the CDR3 plus reference TRBV5-1 and TRBJ2-3, the full variable domain is KAGVTQTPRYLIKTRGQQVTLSCSPISGHRSVSWYQQTPGQGLQFLFEYFSETQRNKGNFPGRFSGRQFSNSRSEMNVSTLELGDSALYLCASSSTGDWTDTQYFGPGTRLTVL.

This chain uses TRBV5-1 with TRBJ2-3; 8 bases agree with TRBD2. V was pared by 6 bases and J by 3 bases, with 3 bases of the junction left unmatched. There are 13 residues in the CDR3. CDR1 and CDR2 from the germline V gene are SGHRS and YFSETQ. CDR3 DNA sequence: TGCGCCAGCACGGCGGGAGGTACAGATACGCAGTATTTT. This gives the protein CASTAGGTDTQYF.

This clonotype was counted a few times. This chain connects TRBV5-1 to TRBJ2-3, with D possibly matching TRBD1 (6 bases). V shed 5 bases and J shed 0 bases, with 16 bases lying between them. From germline, CDR1 is SGHRS and CDR2 YFSETQ. The CDR3 is 16 amino acids. The DNA for the CDR3 is TGCGCCAGCAGTCAGACAGGAACTTCTAGCACAGATACGCAGTATTTT. Amino acid sequence: CASSQTGTSSTDTQYF.

This sequence joins TRBV6-1 and TRBJ1-2; TRBD1 might be the D (6 bases). The CDR3 sequence is 13 residues long. The germline V gene has CDR1 MNHNS and CDR2 SASEGT. V was cut by 6 bases and J by 6 bases, with 14 bases left in between. CDR3 loop: CASSPGALDGYTF. The DNA for the CDR3 is TGTGCCAGCAGCCCGGGGGCGTTAGATGGCTACACCTTC.

J is TRBJ1-1 and V is TRBV20-1; no clear D gene. Trimming cost V 5 bases and J 0 bases, with 10 bases left between them. From germline, CDR1 is DFQATT and CDR2 SNEGSKA (reference sequence). CDR3 length: 13 residues. CDR3 amino acids: CSAGTMMNTEAFF. The CDR3 DNA reads TGCAGTGCTGGCACAATGATGAACACTGAAGCTTTCTTT.